This T cell receptor beta chain was obtained from a study of OX40 agonist ivuxolimab in advanced cancers. Study context: Of mixed ages from about 20 to 85 and averaging 60 years, the group was around 78% male.

Sequencing was performed with immunoSEQ multiplex PCR; in TCRdb, only in-frame clones are kept and a portion is missing. The sample lists 65,000 to 80,000 clones, approximately 88% occurring once. Trimming left V 2 bases short and J 0 bases short, with 4 bases between. The CDR3 covers 13 residues. CDR1 MNHNS and CDR2 SASEGT come from the germline V gene. The sample in question was CD4+ or CD8+ T cells sorted from blood, obtained in a trial of the OX40 agonist ivuxolimab. This sequence originates from an adult with an advanced solid tumor such as melanoma, head and neck, liver or kidney cancer. This rearrangement joins TRBV6-1 to TRBJ1-2; D gene unclear. CDR3 in amino acids: CASSEKPNYGYTF. The CDR3 nucleotides are TGTGCCAGCAGTGAAAAGCCTAACTATGGCTACACCTTC.